Below are 25 T cell receptor beta chains sequenced from a single sample in a study of blood T cell repertoires in COVID-19. The protocol was immunoSEQ multiplex PCR, while the TCRdb copy is restricted to in-frame clones and leaves out a portion. The sample holds approximately 190,000 clones, approximately 79% seen once. Sequenced input: peripheral blood. All receptors derive from a man under 40 with active or convalescent COVID-19.

The chain couples TRBV7-2 to TRBJ2-5; 13 nucleotides align to TRBD2. CDR3 length: 15 residues. CDR1 and CDR2 (germline): SGHTA, FQGNSA. The V segment lost 4 bases and the J segment 5 bases; nucleotides outside the gene matches: 4. The CDR3 nucleotides read TGTGCCAGCAGCTGGACTAGCGGGAGAGAGGAGACCCAGTACTTC. Amino acids: CASSWTSGREETQYF.

The table lists this clone with a few counts. The CDR3 sequence is CASSPPEGEAFF. CDR3 coding DNA: TGTGCCAGCTCACCACCGGAGGGAGAGGCTTTCTTT. This rearrangement joins TRBV18 to TRBJ1-1; D unclear. Germline V lookup: CDR1 KGHSH, CDR2 LQKENI. Trimming took off 0 bases at V and 11 bases at J, with 10 bases between the two ends. The CDR3 is 12 residues long.

The gene calls are TRBV4-3 and TRBJ2-7, with TRBD2 matching 7 bases. CDR3 length: 18 amino acids. Trimming at V came to 1 base and at J to 1 base, leaving 13 bases not matched to a gene. Germline assignment: CDR1 LGHNA and CDR2 YSLEER. CDR3 sequence (DNA): TGCGCCAGCAGCCAAGGCCCCGGTGGGGAGGGTGTTTCCTACGAGCAGTACTTC. Its translation: CASSQGPGGEGVSYEQYF.

This clone came up a few times. The chain employs TRBV9 and TRBJ1-2; tentative D call: TRBD1 (6 bases). V lost 0 bases and J 7 bases, leaving 19 bases between the germline ends. Per germline, CDR1 SGDLS and CDR2 YYNGEE. There are 16 residues in the CDR3. As DNA, the CDR3 is TGTGCCAGCAGCGTAGCTTGGGCAGGGGAAGGAGGTGGCTACACCTTC. This gives the protein CASSVAWAGEGGGYTF.

In its sample, this clone was seen once. This chain joins TRBV19 and TRBJ2-6; tentative D call: TRBD1 (7 bases). Trimming removed 4 bases from V and 2 bases from J, with 18 bases in between. CDR1 is LNHDA, CDR2 SQIVND, per germline (reference sequence). This CDR3 is 18 amino acids long. The chain's CDR3 is CASSTWFDREAGANVLTF. The CDR3 DNA reads TGTGCCAGTAGTACGTGGTTCGACAGGGAGGCTGGGGCCAACGTCCTGACTTTC.

The chain joins TRBV4-3 to TRBJ1-5; D call uncertain. This CDR3 comprises 14 residues. Germline loops: CDR1 LGHNA, CDR2 YSLEER. Trimming took off 1 base at V and 7 bases at J, with 11 bases between the two ends. DNA of the CDR3: TGCGCCAGCAGCCAAGGACTAATAGGGCAGCCCCAGCATTTT. Protein product: CASSQGLIGQPQHF.

V gene TRBV4-1 combines with J gene TRBJ2-1, with a weak D call TRBD1 (6 bases). CDR1 is MGHRA, CDR2 YSYEKL, per germline. Trimming left V 11 bases short and J 8 bases short, with 22 bases between. CDR3 length: 14 amino acids. The CDR3: CAVSRGRGDYEQFF. Written as DNA, the CDR3 is TGCGCCGTCTCCAGGGGTCGAGGTGACTATGAGCAGTTCTTC.

This clone was seen a handful of times. The chain uses TRBV5-5 and TRBJ2-7; the D gene is possibly TRBD1 (6 bases). The CDR3 consists of 12 residues. Germline lookup yields CDR1 SGHKS and CDR2 YYEKEE (reference sequence). V was pared by 4 bases and J by 6 bases, with 11 bases between. CDR3 sequence: CASSLGTREQYF. CDR3 coding DNA: TGTGCCAGCAGCCTGGGGACACGCGAGCAGTACTTC.

The CDR3 DNA is TGCAGCGCCCCCGGGACAGGGGGCTCTTACCATAATTCACCCCTCCACTTT. It codes for CSAPGTGGSYHNSPLHF. The chain links TRBV29-1 to TRBJ1-6; the match to TRBD1 covers 12 bases. The germline CDR1 and CDR2 sequences are SQVTM and ANQGSEA. Unmatched junction bases numbered 12, after V lost 7 bases and J lost 5 bases. This CDR3 is 17 amino acids long.

This chain links TRBV10-1 with TRBJ2-2, with TRBD2 identical over 11 bases. V was pared by 3 bases and J by 6 bases, with 6 bases of the junction left unmatched. This CDR3 has 16 residues. Germline lookup yields CDR1 WNHNN and CDR2 SYGVQD (reference sequence). The CDR3 DNA sequence: TGCGCCAGCAGTGAAGTGGTAGCGGGAGGGGCCGGGGAGCTGTTTTTT. This translates into CASSEVVAGGAGELFF.

The chain is built from TRBV11-2 and TRBJ1-1; D perhaps matches TRBD1 (5 bases). The CDR3 length is 14 residues. Germline V gives CDR1 SGHAT, CDR2 FQNNGV. Trimming left V 4 bases short and J 4 bases short, with 13 bases between. CDR3 in DNA: TGTGCCAGCAGCTCGACCAGGGTCCTCACTGAAGCTTTCTTT. As protein: CASSSTRVLTEAFF.

The chain employs TRBV30 and TRBJ1-1; tentatively, D is TRBD1 (6 bases). This CDR3 is built from 12 residues. Germline CDR1 is GTSNPN and CDR2 is SVGIG (reference sequence). With 4 bases removed from V and 11 bases from J, the gap between germline ends came to 17 bases. CDR3 nucleotide sequence: TGTGCCTGGAATGACAGGAGTGTAGAGGCTTTCTTT. Amino acid sequence: CAWNDRSVEAFF.

The CDR3 protein is CASSQNPGLAGSANTQYF. Here the CDR3 DNA reads TGTGCCAGCAGCCAAAACCCGGGGCTAGCGGGGTCTGCTAATACGCAGTATTTT. The chain has TRBV3-1 (or the pseudogene TRBV3-2) and TRBJ2-3; TRBD2 agrees at 9 bases. CDR3 length: 18 residues. V trimming: 2 bases; J trimming: 7 bases; junction bases outside the gene matches: 16. Germline V lookup: CDR1 LGHDT, CDR2 YNNKEL (reference sequence).

This clone was counted a single time. This chain joins TRBV7-2 and TRBJ1-5, with TRBD1 as a possible D gene (6 bases). The V and J ends lost 6 bases and 5 bases respectively, with 11 bases between them. The CDR3 contains 13 residues. CDR1 SGHTA and CDR2 FQGNSA come from the germline V gene. The CDR3 coding sequence is TGTGCCAGCAGTAGACAGGTCGATCAGCCCCAGCATTTT. Protein sequence: CASSRQVDQPQHF.

This rearrangement joins TRBV10-2 to TRBJ2-2, with D perhaps matching TRBD2 (6 bases). The CDR3 spans 17 residues. V dropped 3 bases and J dropped 2 bases, with 16 bases sitting between them. Germline V CDR1 and CDR2: WSHSY, SAAADI. The CDR3 loop reads CASSDPPRLVNTGELFF. The CDR3 nucleotides are TGCGCCAGCAGTGATCCCCCTAGACTAGTTAACACCGGGGAGCTGTTTTTT.

This sequence joins TRBV7-9 and TRBJ1-1, with a possible D match to TRBD1 (5 bases). The CDR3 spans 11 residues. Germline V CDR1 and CDR2: SEHNR, FQNEAQ (reference sequence). Trimming left V 3 bases short and J 11 bases short, with 10 bases between. CDR3 amino acids: CASSLRGSAFF. The DNA of the CDR3 is TGTGCCAGCAGCTTGCGGGGCTCGGCTTTCTTT.

V is TRBV6-2 or TRBV6-3 and J is TRBJ2-1, with 12 positions matching TRBD2. Per germline, CDR1 MNHEY and CDR2 SVGEGT. V was clipped by 2 bases and J by 4 bases; unmatched bases: 0. The CDR3 sequence is 15 residues long. The CDR3 DNA is TGTGCCAGCAGTTACGGGACTAGCGGGTACAATGAGCAGTTCTTC. Amino acids: CASSYGTSGYNEQFF.

V is TRBV27 and J is TRBJ2-1; maybe TRBD2 (6 bases). In germline, CDR1 is MNHEY, CDR2 SMNVEV (reference sequence). This CDR3 is built from 14 residues. The V and J ends lost 2 bases and 6 bases respectively, with 11 bases between them. This CDR3 reads CASSLQSSANEQFF. The CDR3 region has the DNA TGTGCCAGCAGTTTACAGTCTAGCGCCAATGAGCAGTTCTTC.

The CDR3 DNA is TGTGCCAGCAGCGCCGCCGGGACAGGGGGCAATGAGCAGTTCTTC. Protein product: CASSAAGTGGNEQFF. This chain links TRBV5-4 with TRBJ2-1, with 11 positions matching TRBD1. V dropped 4 bases and J dropped 6; count of bases not matched to a gene: 6. The CDR3 length is 15 residues. The germline gives CDR1 SGHNT, CDR2 YYREEE (reference sequence).

V and J are TRBV2 and TRBJ2-3; TRBD1 matches 8 bases. V shed 6 bases and J 5 bases; nucleotides not matched to a gene: 4. This CDR3 has 13 residues. Germline CDR1 SNHLY, CDR2 FYNNEI. CDR3 bases: TGTGCCAGCAGGGACAGGGTGCAAGATACGCAGTATTTT. It yields the protein CASRDRVQDTQYF.

The chain combines TRBV11-2 with TRBJ2-1; 7 bases line up with TRBD2. CDR3 length: 15 amino acids. After removal of 6 bases from V and 4 bases from J, the junction contained 9 bases not matched to a gene. CDR1 and CDR2 (germline): SGHAT, FQNNGV. CDR3 coding DNA: TGTGCCAGCAGAAGAAGTGGCGGGAGATACAATGAGCAGTTCTTC. Residues: CASRRSGGRYNEQFF.

The V and J genes are TRBV7-2 and TRBJ1-5; 8 bases map to TRBD1. With 6 bases clipped from V and 3 bases from J, the junction kept 10 bases outside the gene matches. The CDR3 contains 16 residues. Per germline, CDR1 SGHTA and CDR2 FQGNSA. CDR3 nucleotides: TGTGCCAGCAGTCCCGGGACAGGTAATCCCAATCAGCCCCAGCATTTT. Its translation: CASSPGTGNPNQPQHF.

This clone has only one observation. The chain uses TRBV20-1 and TRBJ2-7, with 8 bases matching TRBD2. Germline values: CDR1 DFQATT, CDR2 SNEGSKA (reference sequence). Trimming removed 3 bases from V and 4 bases from J; junction bases left unmatched: 8. The CDR3 length is 14 residues. The CDR3 DNA sequence: TGCAGTGCTAGTTTTAGCGGGGACCTATACGAGCAGTACGTC. Translating gives CSASFSGDLYEQYV.

This chain uses TRBV10-1 with TRBJ2-3; 9 bases match TRBD2. CDR1 and CDR2 (germline): WNHNN, SYGVQD (reference sequence). The length of the CDR3 is 17 residues. After removal of 1 base from V and 6 bases from J, the junction contained 11 bases not matched to a gene. The CDR3 DNA sequence: TGCGCCAGCAGTGAGTATAGCGGGGGCTCTCCCGTGGATACGCAGTATTTT. Protein sequence: CASSEYSGGSPVDTQYF.

The chain uses TRBV27 and TRBJ2-1, with TRBD1 identical over 9 bases. Germline V gives CDR1 MNHEY, CDR2 SMNVEV (reference sequence). Trimming took 6 bases from V and 4 from J; bases not matched to a gene: 7. The CDR3 extends over 15 amino acids. For the CDR3, the DNA is TGTGCCAGCAGGGATGGGACAGGGTCGTACAATGAGCAGTTCTTC. This translates into CASRDGTGSYNEQFF.